A single sample gave rise to the 18 T cell receptor beta chains below, sequenced in a study of cytomegalovirus exposure and HLA in healthy donors. PCR primers comprised 60 Vbeta and 13 Jbeta primers. Some clones are missing from TCRdb's copy, which holds only in-frame ones; the method was immunoSEQ multiplex PCR. The sample has 89,000 or so clones; around four fifths are singletons. Specimen: PBMCs. These receptors were collected from a boy between 10 and 17 years old in good health and CMV-seronegative.

This clone has just a few counts. The J gene is TRBJ2-1, the V gene TRBV4-3; TRBD2 agrees at 10 bases. Trimming cost V 0 bases and J 7 bases; bases outside gene matches: 9. Germline CDR1 and CDR2: LGHNA and YSLEER. The CDR3 is 17 amino acids. CDR3 sequence reads: CASSQEIYTSGINEQFF. The CDR3 region has the DNA TGCGCCAGCAGCCAAGAAATATACACTAGCGGGATAAATGAGCAGTTCTTC.

The CDR3 sequence is CASSSGTGAYEQYF. The DNA of the CDR3 is TGCGCCAGCAGCTCCGGGACAGGAGCCTACGAGCAGTACTTC. The rearrangement uses TRBV5-1 and TRBJ2-7; 8 nucleotides match TRBD1. J lost 2 bases, V lost 3 bases, and 4 bases had no gene match. Germline V gene data show CDR1 as SGHRS and CDR2 as YFSETQ. The CDR3 extends over 14 amino acids.

The chain recombines TRBV4-1 with TRBJ2-7; a weak D match, TRBD1 (6 bases). The V end lost 5 bases, the J end lost 6 bases, and 14 bases lay between the germline ends. The CDR3 extends over 13 amino acids. Germline V gene lookup returns CDR1 MGHRA and CDR2 YSYEKL. The CDR3 nucleotides read TGCGCCAGCAGCGGCAGGGGCCTTTCCGAGCAGTACTTC. Translated: CASSGRGLSEQYF.

The chain employs TRBV14 and TRBJ1-6, with D tentatively TRBD1 (6 bases). CDR1 and CDR2 from the germline V gene are SGHDN and FVKESK. The CDR3 consists of 17 residues. Trimming left V 0 bases short and J 6 bases short, with 15 bases between. DNA for the CDR3: TGTGCCAGCAGCCAAGAGGCAGGGGTTAAAATTAATTCACCCCTCCACTTT. Amino acids: CASSQEAGVKINSPLHF.

This sequence joins TRBV25-1 and TRBJ1-1, with D maybe TRBD1 (6 bases). The CDR3 contains 13 residues. V was cut by 4 bases and J by 4 bases, with 10 bases left in between. Germline loops: CDR1 MGHDK, CDR2 SYGVNS. The DNA for the CDR3 is TGTGCCAGCAGTGGAGGGGGATTCACTGAAGCTTTCTTT. This sequence encodes CASSGGGFTEAFF.

In its sample, this clone was seen a few times. This rearrangement joins TRBV19 to TRBJ1-1, with a possible D match to TRBD1 (5 bases). The CDR3 sequence is 12 residues long. Germline values: CDR1 LNHDA, CDR2 SQIVND (reference sequence). V shed 8 bases and J shed 2 bases, with 9 bases lying between them. Here the CDR3 DNA reads TGTGCCAGTTCGGGGGGAAACACTGAAGCTTTCTTT. Protein product: CASSGGNTEAFF.

The V call is TRBV27, the J call TRBJ1-2; D is unclear. V lost 5 bases to trimming and J lost 0 bases, with 7 bases between them. Germline V lookup: CDR1 MNHEY, CDR2 SMNVEV (reference sequence). There are 13 residues in the CDR3. CDR3 residues: CASSAGANYGYTF. The CDR3 DNA follows: TGTGCCAGCAGTGCCGGGGCTAACTATGGCTACACCTTC.

The chain uses TRBV7-2 and TRBJ1-1; 11 bases map to TRBD1. The CDR3 spans 15 residues. V shed 1 base, J shed 5 bases, and the junction held 3 bases outside the gene matches. Germline values: CDR1 SGHTA, CDR2 FQGNSA. The CDR3 region is CASSLGGQGGTEAFF. The CDR3 region has the DNA TGTGCCAGCAGCTTAGGGGGACAGGGGGGGACTGAAGCTTTCTTT.

The rearrangement links TRBV6-1 to TRBJ2-1; 7 bases map to TRBD2. The germline V gene encodes CDR1 MNHNS and CDR2 SASEGT. CDR3 size: 16 residues. J was trimmed by 0 bases and V by 2 bases; bases with no gene match: 4. CDR3 coding DNA: TGTGCCAGCAGTGAACCCCGCGGGGGCTCCTACAATGAGCAGTTCTTC. Protein: CASSEPRGGSYNEQFF.

The CDR3 region is CSVGLALEQFF. The CDR3 nucleotides are TGCAGCGTGGGACTAGCCCTTGAGCAGTTCTTC. The J gene is TRBJ2-1, the V gene TRBV29-1, with 9 bases matching TRBD2. CDR3 length: 11 residues. Germline-derived CDR1 and CDR2 are SQVTM and ANQGSEA. V shed 6 bases, J shed 9 bases, and the junction held 3 bases outside the gene matches.

J is TRBJ2-7 and V is TRBV28, with TRBD1 matching 8 bases. The CDR3 has 14 residues. Per the germline V gene, CDR1 is MDHEN and CDR2 is SYDVKM. The V segment lost 2 bases and the J segment 2 bases; nucleotides outside the gene matches: 2. CDR3 DNA: TGTGCCAGCAGTTTACAGGACAGGGCCTACGAGCAGTACTTC. The encoded protein is CASSLQDRAYEQYF.

The chain joins TRBV27 to TRBJ1-2; D gene unclear. Deletions cut 5 bases from V and 5 bases from J, with 12 bases between. The CDR3 runs to 13 residues. Germline assignment: CDR1 MNHEY and CDR2 SMNVEV (reference sequence). CDR3 region: CASSVSREYGYTF. The CDR3 nucleotides read TGTGCCAGCAGTGTTTCCCGGGAATATGGCTACACCTTC.

The CDR3, as DNA: TGTGCCAGCAGCCCGGACTCGTGGGGAGAAGCTTTCTTT. Protein sequence: CASSPDSWGEAFF. V and J are TRBV5-4 and TRBJ1-1, with D unclear. CDR3 length equals 13 residues. V lost 4 bases and J lost 8, with 15 bases in between. The germline V gene has CDR1 SGHNT and CDR2 YYREEE (reference sequence). The full variable domain, rest sourced from reference TRBV5-4 and TRBJ1-1, is ETGVTQSPTHLIKTRGQQVTLRCSSQSGHNTVSWYQQALGQGPQFIFQYYREEENGRGNFPPRFSGLQFPNYSSELNVNALELDDSALYLCASSPDSWGEAFFGQGTRLTVV.

The gene calls are TRBV7-9 and TRBJ2-1; weak D call: TRBD1 (6 bases). This CDR3 spans 17 amino acids. Germline V gene sequence: CDR1 SEHNR, CDR2 FQNEAQ (reference sequence). Deletions cut 1 base from V and 6 bases from J, with 19 bases between. Written as DNA, the CDR3 is TGTGCCAGCAGCTTAGTAGGGACACCTAACGGGGCCAATGAGCAGTTCTTC. It yields the protein CASSLVGTPNGANEQFF.

The chain uses TRBV5-6 and TRBJ2-7, with TRBD2 as a possible D gene (5 bases). Trimming removed 3 bases at V and 3 bases at J, with 10 bases between. There are 13 residues in the CDR3. In germline, CDR1 is SGHDT, CDR2 YYEEEE. CDR3 region: CASSSTTNYEQYF. The CDR3, as DNA: TGTGCCAGCAGCTCCACGACTAACTACGAGCAGTACTTC.

The J gene is TRBJ2-7, the V gene TRBV4-2; D ambiguous. Trimming pared 1 base from V and 0 bases from J, leaving 13 bases between. Germline V gene data show CDR1 as LGHNA and CDR2 as YNFKEQ. CDR3 length: 16 amino acids. The CDR3, as DNA: TGTGCCAGCAGCCAAGGTTTAGCCCAGAGCTCCTACGAGCAGTACTTC. Amino acids: CASSQGLAQSSYEQYF.

The chain uses TRBV6-5 and TRBJ2-1, with 9 bases matching TRBD1. Germline lookup yields CDR1 MNHEY and CDR2 SVGAGI. The CDR3 covers 13 residues. Trimming cost V 6 bases and J 15 bases; bases outside gene matches: 12. CDR3 nucleotides: TGTGCCAGCAGCCCCTCGGGACAGGGAGTTCGGTTCTTC. It encodes CASSPSGQGVRFF.

This clone was counted once. The genes are TRBV14 and TRBJ1-5; D unresolved. V was pared by 3 bases and J by 5 bases, with 8 bases between. The germline V gene encodes CDR1 SGHDN and CDR2 FVKESK. The length of the CDR3 is 13 residues. The DNA for the CDR3 is TGTGCCAGCAGCCAGTTTGAGGATCAGCCCCAGCATTTT. This sequence encodes CASSQFEDQPQHF. The full variable domain, in which reference TRBV14 and TRBJ1-5 provide the parts outside the CDR3, is EAGVTQFPSHSVIEKGQTVTLRCDPISGHDNLYWYRRVMGKEIKFLLHFVKESKQDESGMPNNRFLAERTGGTYSTLKVQPAELEDSGVYFCASSQFEDQPQHFGDGTRLSIL.